This TCR beta chain was found in a study of shared T cell receptors in the human thymus. The V gene lost 0 bases and the J gene lost 0 bases, with 6 bases spanning the gap. The germline CDR1 and CDR2 sequences are SEHNR and FQNEAQ (reference sequence). The CDR3 is made up of 14 amino acids. Method: immunoSEQ multiplex PCR; TCRdb's copy keeps in-frame clones and lacks some. The data contain more than 300,000 clones, over 90% of them seen just once; the ten biggest clones take up approximately 0.02%. The sequencing input was thymocytes. The TCR originated in a human donor. J is TRBJ2-7 and V is TRBV7-9; possibly TRBD2 for D (5 bases). In DNA, the CDR3 is TGTGCCAGCAGCTTAGCCGGGGACTCCTACGAGCAGTACTTC. Protein product: CASSLAGDSYEQYF.